The sequence of this T cell receptor (beta chain) was determined in a study of Graves' ophthalmopathy and Graves' hyperthyroidism. The authors amplified TCR beta CDR3 regions from RNA transcripts. HTBI-primed first-round RT-PCR preceded second-round multiplex PCR. TCRdb re-derived calls from the multiplex PCR reads in MiXCR, one entry per CDR3 protein. The sample shows some 1.1 million distinct CDR3 sequences, about 40% of them seen only once. In its sample, this clonotype was seen many times. The CDR3 is 16 amino acids. The germline V gene has CDR1 DFQATT and CDR2 SNEGSKA (reference sequence). The ends were cut back, 3 bases at V and 7 bases at J, with 22 bases in the middle.

The TCR comes from an adult man with Graves' hyperthyroidism. The gene calls are TRBV20-1 and TRBJ1-5; D unclear. The sample was peripheral blood or thyroid tissue (not recorded which). The CDR3 DNA sequence: TGCAGTGCTAGTCTCCTGGGTCGTATTCGAGTCCAGCCCCAGCATTTT. Translating gives CSASLLGRIRVQPQHF.